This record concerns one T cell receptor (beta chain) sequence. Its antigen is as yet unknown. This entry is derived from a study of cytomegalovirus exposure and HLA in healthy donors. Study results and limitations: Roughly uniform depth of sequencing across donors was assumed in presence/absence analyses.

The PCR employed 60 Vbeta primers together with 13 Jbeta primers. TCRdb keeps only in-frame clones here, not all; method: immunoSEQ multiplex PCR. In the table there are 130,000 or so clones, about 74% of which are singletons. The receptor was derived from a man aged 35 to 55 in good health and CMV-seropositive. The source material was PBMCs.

CDR3 in amino acids: CASSVARRKSDTQYF. For the CDR3, the DNA is TGTGCCAGCAGCGTAGCTAGAAGGAAATCAGATACGCAGTATTTT. J is TRBJ2-3 and V is TRBV9, with D uncertain. CDR3 length equals 15 residues. Looked up from germline, CDR1 is SGDLS and CDR2 is YYNGEE. Trimming took 0 bases from V and 4 from J, leaving 12 bases between them.